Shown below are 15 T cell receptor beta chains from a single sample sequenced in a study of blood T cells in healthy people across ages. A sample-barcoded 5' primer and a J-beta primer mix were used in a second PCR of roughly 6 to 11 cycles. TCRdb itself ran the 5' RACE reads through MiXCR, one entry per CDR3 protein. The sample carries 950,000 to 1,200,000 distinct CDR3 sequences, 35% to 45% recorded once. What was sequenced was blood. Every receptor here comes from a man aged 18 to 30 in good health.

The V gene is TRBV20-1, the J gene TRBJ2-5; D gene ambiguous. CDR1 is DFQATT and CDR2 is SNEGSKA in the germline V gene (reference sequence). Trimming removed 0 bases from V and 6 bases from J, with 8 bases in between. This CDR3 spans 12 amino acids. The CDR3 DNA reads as TGCAGTGCTAGAGATCAGCCGCAGACCCAGTACTTC. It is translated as CSARDQPQTQYF.

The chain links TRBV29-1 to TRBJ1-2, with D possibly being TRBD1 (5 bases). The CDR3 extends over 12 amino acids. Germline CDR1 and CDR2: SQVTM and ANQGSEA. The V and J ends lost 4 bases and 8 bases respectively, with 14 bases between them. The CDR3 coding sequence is TGCAGCGTTGCCGGGGGATTGAAGGGCTACACCTTC. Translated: CSVAGGLKGYTF.

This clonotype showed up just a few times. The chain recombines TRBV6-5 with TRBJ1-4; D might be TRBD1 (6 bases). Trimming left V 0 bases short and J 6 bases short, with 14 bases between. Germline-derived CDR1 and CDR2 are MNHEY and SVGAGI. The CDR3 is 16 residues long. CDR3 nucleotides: TGTGCCAGCAGTTACTCTTTTGGGGGCGTACATGAAAAACTGTTTTTT. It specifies CASSYSFGGVHEKLFF.

CDR3 region: CASSLGTDEKLFF. The CDR3 DNA reads TGTGCCAGCTCACTCGGGACAGATGAAAAACTGTTTTTT. The chain couples TRBV18 to TRBJ1-4; 7 bases line up with TRBD1. The V segment lost 4 bases and the J segment 6 bases; nucleotides outside the gene matches: 2. This CDR3 has 13 amino acids. CDR1 KGHSH and CDR2 LQKENI come from the germline V gene. Filled out from reference TRBV18 and TRBJ1-4, the complete variable domain reads NAGVMQNPRHLVRRRGQEARLRCSPMKGHSHVYWYRQLPEEGLKFMVYLQKENIIDESGMPKERFSAEFPKEGPSILRIQQVVRGDSAAYFCASSLGTDEKLFFGSGTQLSVL.

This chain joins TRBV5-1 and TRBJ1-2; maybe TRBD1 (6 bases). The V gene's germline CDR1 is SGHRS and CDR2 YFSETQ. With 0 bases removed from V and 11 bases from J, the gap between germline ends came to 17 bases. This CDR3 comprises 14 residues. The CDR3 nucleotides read TGCGCCAGCAGCTTGGCCGGGACAACCCGGGGGTACACCTTC. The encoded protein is CASSLAGTTRGYTF.

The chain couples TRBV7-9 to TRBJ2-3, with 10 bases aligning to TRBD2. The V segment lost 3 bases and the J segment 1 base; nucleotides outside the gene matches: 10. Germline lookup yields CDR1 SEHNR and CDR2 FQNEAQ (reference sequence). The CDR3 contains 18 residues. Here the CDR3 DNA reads TGTGCCAGCAGCTTGTCTAGCGGGGGACGACGGGGCACAGATACGCAGTATTTT. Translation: CASSLSSGGRRGTDTQYF.

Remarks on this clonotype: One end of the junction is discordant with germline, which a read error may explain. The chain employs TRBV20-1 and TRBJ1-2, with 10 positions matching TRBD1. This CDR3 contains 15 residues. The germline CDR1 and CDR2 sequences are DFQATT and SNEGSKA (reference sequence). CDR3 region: CSAGDRRDRGYGYTF. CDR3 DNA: TGCAGTGCTGGAGATCGAAGGGACAGGGGTTATGGCTACACCTTC.

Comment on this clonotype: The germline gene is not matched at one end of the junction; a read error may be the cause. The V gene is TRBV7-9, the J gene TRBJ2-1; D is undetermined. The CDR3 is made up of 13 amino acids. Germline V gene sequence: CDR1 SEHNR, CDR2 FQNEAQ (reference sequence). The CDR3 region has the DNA TGTGACAGCAGCTCCCCATCGGGCAATGAGCAGTTCTTC. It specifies CDSSSPSGNEQFF.

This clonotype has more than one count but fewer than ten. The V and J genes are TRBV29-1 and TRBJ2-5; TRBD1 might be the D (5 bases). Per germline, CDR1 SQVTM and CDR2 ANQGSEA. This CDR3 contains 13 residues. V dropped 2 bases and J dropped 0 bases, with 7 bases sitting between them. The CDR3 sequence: CSVERRDQETQYF. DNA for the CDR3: TGCAGCGTTGAACGCAGGGACCAAGAGACCCAGTACTTC.

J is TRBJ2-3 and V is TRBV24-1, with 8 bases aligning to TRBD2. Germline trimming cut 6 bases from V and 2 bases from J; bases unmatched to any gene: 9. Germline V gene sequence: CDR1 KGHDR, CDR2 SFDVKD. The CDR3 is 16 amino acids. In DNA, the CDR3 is TGTGCCACCAGTCCCAGGCGGGGGGCCTTCACAGATACGCAGTATTTT. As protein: CATSPRRGAFTDTQYF.

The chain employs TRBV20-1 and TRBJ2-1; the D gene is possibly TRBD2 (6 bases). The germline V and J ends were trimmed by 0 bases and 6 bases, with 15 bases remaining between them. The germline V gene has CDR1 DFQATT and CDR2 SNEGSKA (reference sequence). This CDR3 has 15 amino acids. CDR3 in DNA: TGCAGTGCTAGAGAATCGGCTAGCGTAACCAATGAGCAGTTCTTC. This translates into CSARESASVTNEQFF.

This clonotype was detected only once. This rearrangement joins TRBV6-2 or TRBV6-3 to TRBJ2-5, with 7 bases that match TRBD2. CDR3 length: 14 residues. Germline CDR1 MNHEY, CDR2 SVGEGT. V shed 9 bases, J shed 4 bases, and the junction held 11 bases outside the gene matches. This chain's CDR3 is CASHGGGTGETQYF. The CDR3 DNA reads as TGTGCCAGTCATGGGGGGGGTACGGGAGAGACCCAGTACTTC.

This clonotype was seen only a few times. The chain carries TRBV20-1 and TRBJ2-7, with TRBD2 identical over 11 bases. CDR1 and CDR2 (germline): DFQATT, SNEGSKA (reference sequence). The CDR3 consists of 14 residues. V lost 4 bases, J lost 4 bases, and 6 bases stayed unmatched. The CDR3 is CSATLAGVSYEQYF. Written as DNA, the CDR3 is TGCAGTGCTACACTAGCGGGGGTTTCTTACGAGCAGTACTTC.

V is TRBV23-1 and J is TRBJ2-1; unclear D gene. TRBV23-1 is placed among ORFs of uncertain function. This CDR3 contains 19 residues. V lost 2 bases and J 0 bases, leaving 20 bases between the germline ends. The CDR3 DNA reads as TGCGCCAGCAGTCAACCAACCTCCCCATCACCAAGCTCCTACAATGAGCAGTTCTTC. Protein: CASSQPTSPSPSSYNEQFF.

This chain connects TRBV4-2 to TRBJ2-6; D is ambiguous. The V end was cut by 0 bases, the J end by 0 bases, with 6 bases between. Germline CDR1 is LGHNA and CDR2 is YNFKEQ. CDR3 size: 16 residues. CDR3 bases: TGTGCCAGCAGCCAAGAGAAGGTCTCTGGGGCCAACGTCCTGACTTTC. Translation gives CASSQEKVSGANVLTF.